Listed here is a single T cell receptor beta chain. This sample is part of a study of blood T cell repertoires in COVID-19. Study overall: Specimens from acute and convalescent COVID-19 originated in the United States, Italy and Spain. T cells, B-cell-depleted T cells, or PBMCs provided the cDNA or gDNA that served as material.

Assay used: immunoSEQ multiplex PCR; TCRdb lists only in-frame clones, some missing. The sample has 150,000 to 180,000 clones, approximately 86% seen once; the top ten hold about 2.5%. This sequence was found in an older woman with acute or convalescent COVID-19. Sequencing used peripheral blood.

The CDR3 here is CASSIRQGLEAFF. The CDR3 region has the DNA TGTGCCAGCAGCATCCGACAGGGCCTTGAAGCTTTCTTT. The chain employs TRBV13 and TRBJ1-1; 7 bases fit TRBD1. Losses at the gene ends were 5 bases for V and 7 bases for J; bases not matched to a gene: 7. This CDR3 region has 13 residues. Germline V gives CDR1 PRHDT, CDR2 FYEKMQ (reference sequence).